Each of the 9 T cell receptor beta chains below was sequenced from the same sample in a study of blood T cell repertoires in COVID-19. The data were produced by immunoSEQ multiplex PCR, yet TCRdb's version contains in-frame clones alone and is incomplete. Among 20,000 to 25,000 clones listed, over 85% were seen once. The sequenced sample was peripheral blood. Receptor source: a woman aged 80 or older with active COVID-19.

This clone was counted a few times. This rearrangement joins TRBV5-1 to TRBJ2-1, with 14 bases aligning to TRBD2. The germline V gene encodes CDR1 SGHRS and CDR2 YFSETQ. The V and J ends lost 3 bases and 3 bases, in that order; junction bases with no gene match: 2. This CDR3 region has 16 residues. DNA of the CDR3: TGCGCCAGCAGCTGGGGACTAGCGGGGGTCTACAATGAGCAGTTCTTC. Amino acid sequence: CASSWGLAGVYNEQFF. Full variable domain (remainder filled in from reference TRBV5-1 and TRBJ2-1): KAGVTQTPRYLIKTRGQQVTLSCSPISGHRSVSWYQQTPGQGLQFLFEYFSETQRNKGNFPGRFSGRQFSNSRSEMNVSTLELGDSALYLCASSWGLAGVYNEQFFGPGTRLTVL.

The CDR3 loop is CASSPRTSGGYNEQFF. The CDR3 nucleotides read TGTGCCAGCAGCCCCCGGACTAGCGGGGGGTACAATGAGCAGTTCTTC. The chain carries TRBV7-2 and TRBJ2-1, with 14 positions matching TRBD2. CDR3 size: 16 residues. V gave up 5 bases and J gave up 4 bases; unmatched junction bases: 4. Germline-derived CDR1 and CDR2 are SGHTA and FQGNSA.

The chain joins TRBV12-3 or TRBV12-4 to TRBJ2-2; D is unresolved. The length of the CDR3 is 13 residues. Trimming shortened V by 8 bases and J by 6 bases, and 13 bases separated the two germline ends. For the CDR3, the DNA is TGTGCCAGCGGGTCCCTAGTCTCCGGGGAGCTGTTTTTT. It is translated as CASGSLVSGELFF.

This sequence joins TRBV6-2 or TRBV6-3 and TRBJ2-1; possible D gene TRBD2, 5 bases. The CDR3 consists of 16 residues. Trimming pared 2 bases from V and 6 bases from J, leaving 17 bases between. The germline V gene encodes CDR1 MNHEY and CDR2 SVGEGT. In DNA, the CDR3 is TGTGCCAGCAGTTACAGTGTCGGCTCGGGGTCCAATGAGCAGTTCTTC. The encoded protein is CASSYSVGSGSNEQFF.

This chain links TRBV30 with TRBJ2-2; D gene uncertain. The CDR3 has 13 amino acids. Trimming left V 1 base short and J 3 bases short, with 6 bases between. The germline V gene has CDR1 GTSNPN and CDR2 SVGIG (reference sequence). CDR3 bases: TGTGCCTGGAGTGGTCTAGACACCGGGGAGCTGTTTTTT. Its translation: CAWSGLDTGELFF.

The V and J genes are TRBV7-9 and TRBJ2-3, with no clear D. CDR1 SEHNR and CDR2 FQNEAQ come from the germline V gene (reference sequence). Trimming cost V 5 bases and J 6 bases, with 9 bases left between them. The CDR3 sequence is 12 residues long. The CDR3 DNA sequence: TGTGCCAGCAGCCCTAGTCCTGATACGCAGTATTTT. Translated: CASSPSPDTQYF.

The CDR3 bases are TGCGCCAGCAGCCAAGATGGGCAGGGAAACTATGGCTACACCTTC. Amino acids: CASSQDGQGNYGYTF. This chain uses TRBV4-3 with TRBJ1-2; a weak D match, TRBD1 (5 bases). The CDR3 is 15 residues long. Per germline, CDR1 LGHNA and CDR2 YSLEER. Deletions cut 0 bases from V and 2 bases from J, with 10 bases between.

J is TRBJ1-4 and V is TRBV6-1, with 7 bases lining up with TRBD1. The J segment lost 3 bases and the V segment lost 3 bases, leaving 4 bases of the junction unmatched. Germline V gives CDR1 MNHNS, CDR2 SASEGT. The CDR3 is 15 amino acids. CDR3 amino acids: CASSDLGQPNEKLFF. CDR3 nucleotides: TGTGCCAGCAGTGATTTGGGACAGCCTAATGAAAAACTGTTTTTT.

This sequence joins TRBV15 and TRBJ2-5; 11 bases line up with TRBD2. Germline V gives CDR1 LNHNV, CDR2 YYDKDF (reference sequence). The CDR3 has 18 amino acids. The V gene end was trimmed by 0 bases and the J gene end by 1 base; junction bases not matched to a gene: 7. CDR3 DNA sequence: TGTGCCACCAGCAGAGAATCTACCGGGACTAGCGGCCAAGAGACCCAGTACTTC. Translated: CATSRESTGTSGQETQYF.